Listed below are T cell receptor beta chains from one sample, sequenced in a study of cytomegalovirus exposure and HLA in healthy donors. Only in-frame clones appear in the TCRdb table, and some are missing; sequencing was by immunoSEQ multiplex PCR. The sample shows about 170,000 clones, around 79% of them seen only once. Sequenced: PBMCs. These receptors came from a woman aged 45-65 years in good health and CMV-seropositive. Both conserved end residues are part of each CDR3. Fields, in order: V gene, J gene, D gene, clone size, CDR3 DNA, CDR3 protein. D genes are given only for firm matches. Clone size is given for some rows only: seen once, a few or many times, or a class if the clone is expanded.

>TRBV19|TRBJ2-1|TRBD2|NA
TGTGCCAGTACCTTGACTAGCGGGATTGATGAGCAGTTCTTC
CASTLTSGIDEQFF
>TRBV7-3|TRBJ2-7|NA|NA
TGTGCCAGCAGCTTAACCCCAGGGTCCGAGCAGTACTTC
CASSLTPGSEQYF
>TRBV2|TRBJ2-7|NA|NA
TGTGCCAGCAATTTGTCTCCTAGTCCCTACGAGCAGTACTTC
CASNLSPSPYEQYF
>TRBV4-1|TRBJ1-5|NA|NA
TGCGCCAGCAGCCAAGACGGGGGTCGGCGCAATCAGCCCCAGCATTTT
CASSQDGGRRNQPQHF
>TRBV6-1|TRBJ2-5|NA|NA
TGTGCCAGCAGTGAAAGGCGGCGAGAGACCCAGTACTTC
CASSERRRETQYF
>TRBV7-9|TRBJ2-1|TRBD2|once
TGTGCCAGCAGCTTAGTGGCGGGAGGGCCGATGAAGTTCTTC
CASSLVAGGPMKFF
>TRBV19|TRBJ2-1|NA|NA
TGTGCCAGTAGTATTAGTGGGGCTTACAATGAGCAGTTCTTC
CASSISGAYNEQFF
>TRBV6-5|TRBJ2-1|TRBD2|NA
TGTGCCAGCAGCGTACCGGGACTAGCCGACGTTGAGCAGTTCTTC
CASSVPGLADVEQFF
>TRBV5-6|TRBJ2-7|TRBD1|once
TGTGCCAGCAGCTTAGGACAGGTGTTTTTCTACGAGCAGTACTTC
CASSLGQVFFYEQYF
>TRBV7-8|TRBJ2-1|TRBD1|NA
TGTGCCACCAGGACAGGGGGTGGAGAGCAGTTCTTC
CATRTGGGEQFF
>TRBV4-1|TRBJ1-1|TRBD1|once
TGCGCCAGCAGCCAAGGCAGGACAGGGGGACCCCGGATGACTGAAGCTTTCTTT
CASSQGRTGGPRMTEAFF
>TRBV28|TRBJ1-2|NA|NA
TGTGCCAGCAGTTTCGGACAGCAGAGAAACTATGGCTACACCTTC
CASSFGQQRNYGYTF
>TRBV28|TRBJ2-2|TRBD1|NA
TGTGCCAGCAGTCGACTGACAGGGGACACCGGGGAGCTGTTTTTT
CASSRLTGDTGELFF
>TRBV27|TRBJ1-2|NA|NA
TGTGCCAGCAGGGAGGAAAACTATGGCTACACCTTC
CASREENYGYTF
>TRBV19|TRBJ1-1|TRBD1|NA
TGTGCCAGTAGTCCCGGACAGGGCAGGTCCTATGAAGCTTTCTTT
CASSPGQGRSYEAFF
>TRBV7-9|TRBJ2-1|NA|NA
TGTGCCAGCAGTCCTCTAGCGAGCCGAACAATGAGCGAGCAGTTCTTC
CASSPLASRTMSEQFF
>TRBV27|TRBJ2-6|NA|NA
TGTGCCAGCAGTTTCCGTCTCCTAGCCAAGTCTGGGGCCAACGTCCTGACTTTC
CASSFRLLAKSGANVLTF
>TRBV18|TRBJ1-1|NA|NA
TGTGCCAGCTCACCACAAGGGGCGTTGGGAAGCACTGAAGCTTTCTTT
CASSPQGALGSTEAFF
>TRBV6-5|TRBJ2-7|NA|NA
TGTGCCAGCAGTTTAGGACGCAGAGGGTACGAGCAGTACTTC
CASSLGRRGYEQYF
>TRBV4-3|TRBJ1-1|NA|NA
TGCGCCAGCAGCCAGGAAACAGGGTATGGCACTGAAGCTTTCTTT
CASSQETGYGTEAFF
>TRBV6-6|TRBJ2-3|NA|NA
TGTGCCAGCAGTGGAGGGACAGATACGCAGTATTTT
CASSGGTDTQYF
>TRBV4-1|TRBJ1-1|TRBD1|NA
TGCGCCAGCAGCCAGGACTACAGGGGGCAGGCTTTCTTT
CASSQDYRGQAFF